The TCR beta chain described here comes from a study of T-cell reconstitution after alpha-beta-depleted transplantation in children. The germline V gene has CDR1 LGHNA and CDR2 YNFKEQ. Losses at the gene ends were 4 bases for V and 1 base for J; bases not matched to a gene: 4. The CDR3 is 15 amino acids. Unique molecular identifiers featured in how the TCRbeta library was prepared. MiXCR, applied by TCRdb to the PCR reads, yields one record per CDR3 protein. The repertoire consists of around 340,000 distinct CDR3 sequences, with approximately 12% occurring once and the leading ten covering approximately 4.2%.

The clonotype originates from a human donor who donated a stem cell graft to a child with Fanconi anemia. V and J are TRBV4-2 and TRBJ2-1; 7 bases are shared with TRBD1. The sample was PBMCs, taken from the stem cell graft. CDR3 region: CASSPRTGSYNEQFF. CDR3 nucleotide sequence: TGTGCCAGCAGCCCCCGGACAGGATCCTACAATGAGCAGTTCTTC.